These 7 T cell receptor beta chains were sequenced from one sample in a study of CD8+ T cells in alopecia areata. Treatment of the sample: oral pan-JAK inhibitor, 5-10 mg twice daily. Following extraction, RNA underwent reverse transcription to cDNA, which served as the sequencing template. Sequencing used immunoSEQ multiplex PCR; TCRdb keeps in-frame clones, though not all of them. The repertoire has a few hundred thousand clones, approximately 47% of them found once; the top ten carry around 3%. The material sequenced was CD4+ T cells sorted from blood, taken at approximately week 37, from a patient treated with tofacitinib. The receptors come from a human donor with alopecia areata.

The genes are TRBV2 and TRBJ1-5; D perhaps matches TRBD1 (6 bases). Germline V lookup: CDR1 SNHLY, CDR2 FYNNEI. With 6 bases removed from V and 7 bases from J, the gap between germline ends came to 10 bases. CDR3 size: 12 residues. For the CDR3, the DNA is TGTGCCAGCAGAGGGGGTTGGCAGCCCCAGCATTTT. This codes for CASRGGWQPQHF. Full variable domain (rest looked up from reference TRBV2 and TRBJ1-5): EPEVTQTPSHQVTQMGQEVILRCVPISNHLYFYWYRQILGQKVEFLVSFYNNEISEKSEIFDDQFSVERPDGSNFTLKIRSTKLEDSAMYFCASRGGWQPQHFGDGTRLSIL.

This clone showed up just a few times. The chain couples TRBV4-1 to TRBJ1-1; no clear D. The germline CDR1 and CDR2 sequences are MGHRA and YSYEKL. Trimming shortened V by 1 base and J by 6 bases, and 15 bases separated the two germline ends. The CDR3 is 15 residues long. The CDR3 nucleotides are TGCGCCAGCAGCCAAGGTAGCTTAAACTCCCCTGAAGCTTTCTTT. Translated, it gives CASSQGSLNSPEAFF.

This rearrangement joins TRBV6-5 to TRBJ2-2; D may be TRBD1 or TRBD2 (5 bases each). Germline CDR1 reads MNHEY; CDR2 reads SVGAGI. The CDR3 has 15 residues. V dropped 0 bases and J dropped 0 bases, with 5 bases sitting between them. The CDR3 sequence is CASSYSGPNTGELFF. The CDR3 DNA follows: TGTGCCAGCAGTTACTCGGGACCGAACACCGGGGAGCTGTTTTTT.

This sequence joins TRBV10-3 and TRBJ2-7; 10 positions agree with TRBD2. The V gene's germline CDR1 is ENHRY and CDR2 SYGVKD. V shed 6 bases and J 5 bases; nucleotides not matched to a gene: 7. This CDR3 has 14 residues. CDR3 protein: CAIRGTSVGNEQYF. The CDR3 DNA sequence: TGTGCCATCAGAGGGACTAGCGTGGGGAACGAGCAGTACTTC.

This chain links TRBV29-1 with TRBJ2-7, with 10 bases lining up with TRBD1. The junction had 6 bases not matched to a gene; V was cut back by 4 bases and J by 3 bases. Germline V gives CDR1 SQVTM, CDR2 ANQGSEA. The CDR3 is 14 residues long. CDR3 sequence reads: CSVVRGTGVYEQYF. DNA of the CDR3: TGCAGCGTTGTCCGCGGGACAGGGGTCTACGAGCAGTACTTC.

The chain recombines TRBV7-9 with TRBJ2-6; the D gene could be TRBD1 or TRBD2 (5 bases each). The CDR3 loop spans 16 amino acids. CDR1 SEHNR and CDR2 FQNEAQ come from the germline V gene (reference sequence). V dropped 4 bases and J dropped 4 bases, with 14 bases sitting between them. In DNA form, the CDR3 reads TGTGCCAGCAGCTCCCCCTGGGGACCCGGGGCCAACGTCCTGACTTTC. Protein product: CASSSPWGPGANVLTF.

The chain recombines TRBV29-1 with TRBJ1-4; D gene uncertain. Trimming removed 4 bases from V and 8 bases from J, with 14 bases in between. Per germline, CDR1 SQVTM and CDR2 ANQGSEA. The CDR3 length is 13 residues. CDR3 sequence reads: CSVVAGAGEKLFF. CDR3 nucleotide sequence: TGCAGCGTTGTAGCCGGAGCGGGGGAAAAACTGTTTTTT.